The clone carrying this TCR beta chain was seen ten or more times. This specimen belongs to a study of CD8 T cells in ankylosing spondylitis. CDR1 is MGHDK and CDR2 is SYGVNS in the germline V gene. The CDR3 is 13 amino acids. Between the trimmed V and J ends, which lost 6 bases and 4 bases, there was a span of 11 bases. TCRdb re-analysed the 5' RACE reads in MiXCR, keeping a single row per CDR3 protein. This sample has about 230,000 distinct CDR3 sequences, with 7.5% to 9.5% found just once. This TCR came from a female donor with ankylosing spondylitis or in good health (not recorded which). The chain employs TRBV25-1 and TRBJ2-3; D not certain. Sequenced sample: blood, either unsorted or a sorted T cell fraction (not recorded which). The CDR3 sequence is CASRAIDSDTQYF. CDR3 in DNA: TGTGCCAGCAGAGCGATTGATTCAGATACGCAGTATTTT.